This T cell receptor (beta chain) was found in a study of CD8 T cells in ankylosing spondylitis. The V gene lost 4 bases and the J gene lost 3 bases, with 9 bases spanning the gap. Germline lookup yields CDR1 DFQATT and CDR2 SNEGSKA (reference sequence). There are 13 residues in the CDR3. The study, taken as a whole, reports: Disease-linked clones were reportedly significantly enriched in matched ankylosing spondylitis synovial fluid. There was a TCR beta motif, made of eight highly homologous variants, that appeared characteristic of ankylosing spondylitis blood. Earlier authors reported some of these motif variants in reactive arthritis synovial fluid and blood.

Quantitative 5'-RACE with molecular barcodes produced the TCR beta libraries. TCRdb re-derived calls from the 5' RACE reads in MiXCR, one entry per CDR3 protein. This table holds 85,000 to 90,000 distinct CDR3 sequences, 27% found once. This clonotype was detected only a few times. The antigen is undetermined. This receptor was obtained from a male donor with ankylosing spondylitis or in good health (not recorded which). The chain recombines TRBV20-1 with TRBJ2-2; no clear D. The specimen sequenced was blood, either unsorted or a sorted T cell fraction (not recorded which). The CDR3 spells CSAIRVDTGELFF. The CDR3 coding sequence is TGCAGTGCTATTCGGGTGGACACCGGGGAGCTGTTTTTT.